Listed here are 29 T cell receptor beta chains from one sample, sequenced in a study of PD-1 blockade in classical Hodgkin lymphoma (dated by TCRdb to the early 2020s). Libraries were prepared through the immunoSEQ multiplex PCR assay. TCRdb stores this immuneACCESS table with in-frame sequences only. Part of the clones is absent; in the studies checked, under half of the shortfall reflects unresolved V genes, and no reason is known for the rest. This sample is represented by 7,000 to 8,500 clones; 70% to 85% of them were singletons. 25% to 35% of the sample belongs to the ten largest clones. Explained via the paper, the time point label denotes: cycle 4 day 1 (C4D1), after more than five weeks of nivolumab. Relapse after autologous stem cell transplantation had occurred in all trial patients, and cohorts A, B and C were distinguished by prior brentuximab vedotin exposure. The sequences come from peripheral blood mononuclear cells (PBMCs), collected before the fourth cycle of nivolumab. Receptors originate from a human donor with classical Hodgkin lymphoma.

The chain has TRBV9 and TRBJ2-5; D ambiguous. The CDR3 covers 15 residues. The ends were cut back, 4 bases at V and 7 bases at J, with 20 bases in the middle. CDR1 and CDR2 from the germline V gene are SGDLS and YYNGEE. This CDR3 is CASSLNSAEVRTQYF. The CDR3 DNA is TGTGCCAGCAGCCTTAACAGTGCTGAGGTGCGGACCCAGTACTTC.

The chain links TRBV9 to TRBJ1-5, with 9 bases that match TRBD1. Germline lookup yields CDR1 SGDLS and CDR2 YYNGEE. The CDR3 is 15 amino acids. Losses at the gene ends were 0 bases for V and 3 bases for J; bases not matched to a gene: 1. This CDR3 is CASSVGTGANQPQHF. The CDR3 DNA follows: TGTGCCAGCAGCGTAGGGACAGGGGCCAATCAGCCCCAGCATTTT.

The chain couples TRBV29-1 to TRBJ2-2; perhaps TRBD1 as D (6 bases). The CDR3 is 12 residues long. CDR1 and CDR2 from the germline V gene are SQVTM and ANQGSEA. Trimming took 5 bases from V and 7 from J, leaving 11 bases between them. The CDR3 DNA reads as TGCAGCGTTCGACAGGTTGGCGGGGAGCTGTTTTTT. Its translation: CSVRQVGGELFF.

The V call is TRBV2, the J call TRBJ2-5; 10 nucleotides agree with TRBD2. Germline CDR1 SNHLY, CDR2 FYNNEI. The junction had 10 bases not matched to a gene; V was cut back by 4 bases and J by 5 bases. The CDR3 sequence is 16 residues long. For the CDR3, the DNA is TGTGCCAGCAGTGGATTAGCGGGGGGCCCTACGGAGACCCAGTACTTC. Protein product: CASSGLAGGPTETQYF.

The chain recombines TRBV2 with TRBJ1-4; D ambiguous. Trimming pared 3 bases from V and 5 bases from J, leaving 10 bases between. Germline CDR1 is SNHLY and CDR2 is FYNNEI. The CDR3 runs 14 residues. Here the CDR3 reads CASSDGGRNEKLFF. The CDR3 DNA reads TGTGCCAGCAGTGACGGTGGGCGAAATGAAAAACTGTTTTTT.

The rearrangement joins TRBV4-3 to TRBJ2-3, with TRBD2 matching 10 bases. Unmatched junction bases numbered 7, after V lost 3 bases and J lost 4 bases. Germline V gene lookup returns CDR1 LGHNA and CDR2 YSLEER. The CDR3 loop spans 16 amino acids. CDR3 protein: CASSQSASGGSDTQYF. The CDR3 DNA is TGCGCCAGCAGCCAGTCCGCTAGCGGGGGATCAGATACGCAGTATTTT.

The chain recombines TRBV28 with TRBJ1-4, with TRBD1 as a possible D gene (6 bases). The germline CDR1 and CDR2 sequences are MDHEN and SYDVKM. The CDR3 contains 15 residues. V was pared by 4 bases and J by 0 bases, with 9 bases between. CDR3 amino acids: CASSSGAATNEKLFF. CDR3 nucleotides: TGTGCCAGCAGTTCGGGGGCTGCAACTAATGAAAAACTGTTTTTT.

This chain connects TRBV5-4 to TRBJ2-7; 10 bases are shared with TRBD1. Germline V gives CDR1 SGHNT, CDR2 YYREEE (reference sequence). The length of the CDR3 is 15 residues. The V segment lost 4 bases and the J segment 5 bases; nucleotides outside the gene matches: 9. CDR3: CASSPGTGARDEQYF. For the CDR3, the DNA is TGTGCCAGCAGCCCCGGGACAGGGGCTAGAGACGAGCAGTACTTC.

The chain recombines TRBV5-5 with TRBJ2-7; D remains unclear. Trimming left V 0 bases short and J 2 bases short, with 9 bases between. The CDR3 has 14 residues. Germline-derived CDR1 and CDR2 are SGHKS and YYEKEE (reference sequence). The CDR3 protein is CASSLVLGPYEQYF. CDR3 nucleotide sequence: TGTGCCAGCAGCTTGGTTTTAGGACCCTACGAGCAGTACTTC. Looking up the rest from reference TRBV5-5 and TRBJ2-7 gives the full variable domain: DAGVTQSPTHLIKTRGQQVTLRCSPISGHKSVSWYQQVLGQGPQFIFQYYEKEERGRGNFPDRFSARQFPNYSSELNVNALLLGDSALYLCASSLVLGPYEQYFGPGTRLTVT.

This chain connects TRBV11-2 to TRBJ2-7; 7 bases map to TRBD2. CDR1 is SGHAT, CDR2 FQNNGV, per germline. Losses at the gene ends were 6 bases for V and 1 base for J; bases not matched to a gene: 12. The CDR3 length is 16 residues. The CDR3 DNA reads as TGTGCCAGCAGTCAACTAGGGGCGGGGGTTTCCTACGAGCAGTACTTC. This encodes CASSQLGAGVSYEQYF. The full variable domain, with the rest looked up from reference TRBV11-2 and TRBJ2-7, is EAGVAQSPRYKIIEKRQSVAFWCNPISGHATLYWYQQILGQGPKLLIQFQNNGVVDDSQLPKDRFSAERLKGVDSTLKIQPAKLEDSAVYLCASSQLGAGVSYEQYFGPGTRLTVT.

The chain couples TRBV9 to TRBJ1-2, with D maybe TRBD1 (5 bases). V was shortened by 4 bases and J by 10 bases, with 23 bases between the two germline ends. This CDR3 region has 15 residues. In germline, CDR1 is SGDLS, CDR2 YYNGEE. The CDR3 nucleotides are TGTGCCAGCAGCAAATGGGGCGGGACGGGCCCAGACTACACCTTC. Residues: CASSKWGGTGPDYTF.

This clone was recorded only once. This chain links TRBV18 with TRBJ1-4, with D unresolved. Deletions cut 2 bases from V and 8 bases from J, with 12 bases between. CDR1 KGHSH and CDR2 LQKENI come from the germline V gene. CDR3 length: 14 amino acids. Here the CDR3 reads CASSPRSGGEKLFF. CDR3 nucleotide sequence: TGTGCCAGCTCACCAAGATCGGGAGGCGAAAAACTGTTTTTT. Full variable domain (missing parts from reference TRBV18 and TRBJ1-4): NAGVMQNPRHLVRRRGQEARLRCSPMKGHSHVYWYRQLPEEGLKFMVYLQKENIIDESGMPKERFSAEFPKEGPSILRIQQVVRGDSAAYFCASSPRSGGEKLFFGSGTQLSVL.

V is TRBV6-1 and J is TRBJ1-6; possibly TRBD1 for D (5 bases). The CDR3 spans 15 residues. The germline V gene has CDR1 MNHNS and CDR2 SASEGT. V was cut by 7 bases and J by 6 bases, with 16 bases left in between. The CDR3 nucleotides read TGTGCCAGCACCGGGGAAGGGGCTCGTAATTCACCCCTCCACTTT. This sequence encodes CASTGEGARNSPLHF.

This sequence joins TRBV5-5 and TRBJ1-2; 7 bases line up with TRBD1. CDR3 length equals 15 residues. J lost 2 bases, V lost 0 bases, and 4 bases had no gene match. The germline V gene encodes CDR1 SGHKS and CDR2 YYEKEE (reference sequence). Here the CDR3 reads CASSLGQGGNYGYTF. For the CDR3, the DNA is TGTGCCAGCAGCTTGGGGCAGGGGGGAAACTATGGCTACACCTTC.

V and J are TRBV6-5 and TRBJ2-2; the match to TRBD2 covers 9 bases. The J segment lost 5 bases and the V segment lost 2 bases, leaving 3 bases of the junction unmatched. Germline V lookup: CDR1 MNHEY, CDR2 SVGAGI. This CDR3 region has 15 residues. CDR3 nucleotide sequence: TGTGCCAGCAGTTACGGGCTAGCGGGAACCGGGGAGCTGTTTTTT. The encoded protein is CASSYGLAGTGELFF.

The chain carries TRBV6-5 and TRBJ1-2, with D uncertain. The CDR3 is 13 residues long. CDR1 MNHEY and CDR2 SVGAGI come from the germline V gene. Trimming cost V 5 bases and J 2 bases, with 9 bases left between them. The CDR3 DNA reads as TGTGCCAGCAGTGACGGGATCAACTATGGCTACACCTTC. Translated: CASSDGINYGYTF.

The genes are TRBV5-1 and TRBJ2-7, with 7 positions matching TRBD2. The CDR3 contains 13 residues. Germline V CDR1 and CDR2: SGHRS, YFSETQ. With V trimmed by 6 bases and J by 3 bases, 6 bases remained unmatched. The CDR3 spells CASNPSGGYEQYF. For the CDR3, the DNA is TGCGCCAGCAACCCCTCGGGAGGCTACGAGCAGTACTTC.

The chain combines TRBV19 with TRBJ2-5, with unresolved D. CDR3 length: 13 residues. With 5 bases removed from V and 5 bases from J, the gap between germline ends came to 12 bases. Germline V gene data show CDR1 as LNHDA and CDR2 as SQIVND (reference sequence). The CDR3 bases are TGTGCCAGTAGTGGGTCCAAAGGCGAGACCCAGTACTTC. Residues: CASSGSKGETQYF.

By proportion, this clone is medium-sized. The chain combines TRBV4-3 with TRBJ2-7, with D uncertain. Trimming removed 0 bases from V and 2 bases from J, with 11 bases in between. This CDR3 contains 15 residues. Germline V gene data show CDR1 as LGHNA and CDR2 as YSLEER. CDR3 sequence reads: CASSQETYPTYEQYF. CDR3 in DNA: TGCGCCAGCAGCCAAGAGACCTACCCCACCTACGAGCAGTACTTC.

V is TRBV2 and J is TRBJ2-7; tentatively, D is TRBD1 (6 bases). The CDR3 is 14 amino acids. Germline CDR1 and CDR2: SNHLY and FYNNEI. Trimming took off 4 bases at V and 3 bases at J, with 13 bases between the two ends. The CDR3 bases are TGTGCCAGCAGTGTGGCGACAGGTTACTACGAGCAGTACTTC. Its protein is CASSVATGYYEQYF.

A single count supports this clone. CDR3 in amino acids: CASSEGDGATQPQHF. CDR3 DNA: TGTGCCAGCAGCGAAGGAGATGGGGCAACTCAGCCCCAGCATTTT. The rearrangement joins TRBV9 to TRBJ1-5; TRBD1 might be the D (5 bases). From germline, CDR1 is SGDLS and CDR2 YYNGEE. The ends were cut back, 3 bases at V and 6 bases at J, with 16 bases in the middle. CDR3 length: 15 amino acids.

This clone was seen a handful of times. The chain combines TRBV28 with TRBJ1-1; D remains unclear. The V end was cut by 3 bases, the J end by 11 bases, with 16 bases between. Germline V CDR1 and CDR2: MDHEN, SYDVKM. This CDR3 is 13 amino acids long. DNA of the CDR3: TGTGCCAGCAGTTTTAATGTGGCGACAACCGCTTTCTTT. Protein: CASSFNVATTAFF.

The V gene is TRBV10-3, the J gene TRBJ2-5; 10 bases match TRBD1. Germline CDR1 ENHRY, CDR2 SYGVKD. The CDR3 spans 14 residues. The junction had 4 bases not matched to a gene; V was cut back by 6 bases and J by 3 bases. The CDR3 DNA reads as TGTGCCATCAGAGCCGGGACAGGGGAAGAGACCCAGTACTTC. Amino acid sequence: CAIRAGTGEETQYF.

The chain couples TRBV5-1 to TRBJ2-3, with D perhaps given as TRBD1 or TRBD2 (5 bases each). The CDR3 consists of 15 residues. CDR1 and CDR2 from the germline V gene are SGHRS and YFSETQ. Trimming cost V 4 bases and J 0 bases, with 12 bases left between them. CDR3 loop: CASSPGRDSTDTQYF. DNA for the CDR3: TGCGCCAGCAGCCCTGGAAGGGACAGCACAGATACGCAGTATTTT.

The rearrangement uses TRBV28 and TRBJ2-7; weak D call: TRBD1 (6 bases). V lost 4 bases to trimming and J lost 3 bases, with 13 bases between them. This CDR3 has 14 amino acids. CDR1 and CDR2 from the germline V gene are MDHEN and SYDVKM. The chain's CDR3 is CASSSPPGHYEQYF. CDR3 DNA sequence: TGTGCCAGCAGTTCCCCACCGGGACACTACGAGCAGTACTTC.

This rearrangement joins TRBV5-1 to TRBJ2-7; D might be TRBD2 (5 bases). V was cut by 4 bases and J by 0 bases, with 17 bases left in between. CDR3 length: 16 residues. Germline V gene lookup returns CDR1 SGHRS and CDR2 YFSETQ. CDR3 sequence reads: CASSPFPGLSSYEQYF. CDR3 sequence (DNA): TGCGCCAGCAGCCCCTTCCCGGGGTTGAGCTCCTACGAGCAGTACTTC.

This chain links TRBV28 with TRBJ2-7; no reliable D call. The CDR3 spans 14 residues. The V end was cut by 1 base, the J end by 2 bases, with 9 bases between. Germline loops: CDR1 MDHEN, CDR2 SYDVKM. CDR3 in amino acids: CASSLLISTYEQYF. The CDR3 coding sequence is TGTGCCAGCAGTTTATTAATTTCCACCTACGAGCAGTACTTC. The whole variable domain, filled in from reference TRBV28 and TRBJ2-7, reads DVKVTQSSRYLVKRTGEKVFLECVQDMDHENMFWYRQDPGLGLRLIYFSYDVKMKEKGDIPEGYSVSREKKERFSLILESASTNQTSMYLCASSLLISTYEQYFGPGTRLTVT.

The CDR3 coding sequence is TGCGCCAGCAGCTTGGATGTAGGCGACTATGGCTACACCTTC. Amino acid sequence: CASSLDVGDYGYTF. J is TRBJ1-2 and V is TRBV5-1, with no clear D. The length of the CDR3 is 14 residues. Per the germline V gene, CDR1 is SGHRS and CDR2 is YFSETQ. Trimming stripped 0 bases from V and 3 bases from J, with 9 bases between. The whole variable domain, remainder taken from reference TRBV5-1 and TRBJ1-2, is KAGVTQTPRYLIKTRGQQVTLSCSPISGHRSVSWYQQTPGQGLQFLFEYFSETQRNKGNFPGRFSGRQFSNSRSEMNVSTLELGDSALYLCASSLDVGDYGYTFGSGTRLTVV.

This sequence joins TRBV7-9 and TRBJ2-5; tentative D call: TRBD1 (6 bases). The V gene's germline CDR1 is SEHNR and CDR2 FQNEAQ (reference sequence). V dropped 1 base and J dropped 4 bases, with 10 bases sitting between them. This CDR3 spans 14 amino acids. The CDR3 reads CASSLGRGGETQYF. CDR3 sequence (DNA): TGTGCCAGCAGCTTAGGCAGGGGTGGAGAGACCCAGTACTTC.